This TCR beta chain was sequenced for a study of chemoradiotherapy in HPV16-positive cancers. This table comes from immunoSEQ multiplex PCR, and its TCRdb copy is limited to in-frame clones, with some not included. This table has around 17,000 clones, about 74% appearing once. General study findings and limits: Functional assays defining HPV-specific T cells used only a couple of HPV16-positive patients.

To note about this clone: What it recognizes is unknown.

The trim removed 5 bases at V and 5 bases at J, leaving 8 bases unmatched. Per the germline V gene, CDR1 is LGHNT and CDR2 is FRNRAP. The CDR3 is 14 amino acids. J is TRBJ1-1 and V is TRBV12-5; 7 nucleotides match TRBD1. The sequence came from a human donor with HPV-associated anogenital cancer. The sequenced sample was tumor tissue, obtained from a patient who underwent chemoradiotherapy. The CDR3 DNA reads TGTGCTAGTGGTCGAGGGGGCAGAAGGACTGAAGCTTTCTTT. Its translation is CASGRGGRRTEAFF.